This T cell receptor beta chain stems from a study of blood T cell repertoires in COVID-19. Study-level background: The United States, Italy and Spain provided the acute and convalescent COVID-19 samples. From T cells, B-cell-depleted T cells, or PBMCs came the material, which was cDNA or gDNA.

V lost 7 bases and J lost 4, with 11 bases in between. CDR3 length: 13 residues. Original analysis: Amplification from reference gene primers served as the basis for estimated nucleated cell counts. Assay: immunoSEQ multiplex PCR; the TCRdb copy retains only in-frame clones and omits some. The V and J calls and the clone size are those of that table, but D and trimming were determined from the DNA. The table has over 85,000 clones, about 79% seen once. The chain links TRBV12-3 or TRBV12-4 to TRBJ2-1, with TRBD1 as a possible D gene (5 bases). Sequenced sample: peripheral blood. The sequence came from a woman older than 75 with active or convalescent COVID-19. CDR3 sequence reads: CASTMTVYNEQFF. The CDR3 DNA reads TGTGCCAGCACCATGACAGTTTACAATGAGCAGTTCTTC.